These 21 T cell receptor beta chains were sequenced from one sample in a study of T cell responses to AZD1222 COVID-19 vaccine. Profiled with immunoSEQ multiplex PCR; TCRdb holds only in-frame clones, not every one. The sample lists 100,000 to 150,000 clones, 80% to 90% occurring once. Sequencing was performed on peripheral blood, taken on day 0 of AZD1222 vaccination. The receptors stem from an adult in good health.

V gene TRBV18 combines with J gene TRBJ2-6, with 10 bases that match TRBD1. Trimming took 1 base from V and 0 from J; bases not matched to a gene: 6. CDR3 size: 19 residues. Per the germline V gene, CDR1 is KGHSH and CDR2 is LQKENI. CDR3 in DNA: TGTGCCAGCTCACCACTTTCAGGACAGGGGGTCTCTGGGGCCAACGTCCTGACTTTC. Translation: CASSPLSGQGVSGANVLTF.

The V and J genes are TRBV19 and TRBJ2-7; 12 nucleotides match TRBD2. This CDR3 is 17 amino acids long. The V segment lost 5 bases and the J segment 0 bases; nucleotides outside the gene matches: 8. The germline V gene encodes CDR1 LNHDA and CDR2 SQIVND (reference sequence). CDR3 sequence: CASSLRLAGAGSYEQYF. The CDR3 DNA reads as TGTGCCAGTAGTTTACGACTAGCGGGGGCCGGCTCCTACGAGCAGTACTTC. Supplemented by reference TRBV19 and TRBJ2-7, the full variable domain reads DGGITQSPKYLFRKEGQNVTLSCEQNLNHDAMYWYRQDPGQGLRLIYYSQIVNDFQKGDIAEGYSVSREKKESFPLTVTSAQKNPTAFYLCASSLRLAGAGSYEQYFGPGTRLTVT.

The chain employs TRBV5-6 and TRBJ2-7; D remains ambiguous. The V and J ends lost 3 bases and 3 bases respectively, with 10 bases between them. The length of the CDR3 is 13 residues. Germline CDR1 SGHDT, CDR2 YYEEEE. The CDR3 sequence: CASSYTTLYEQYF. DNA for the CDR3: TGTGCCAGCAGCTATACAACCCTCTACGAGCAGTACTTC.

The rearrangement uses TRBV5-5 and TRBJ2-5; unclear D gene. CDR1 and CDR2 (germline): SGHKS, YYEKEE (reference sequence). CDR3 length equals 13 residues. Deletions cut 4 bases from V and 6 bases from J, with 13 bases between. The CDR3 region has the DNA TGTGCCAGCAGCGCGAGTTCTGTGAAGACCCAGTACTTC. Its protein is CASSASSVKTQYF.

In its sample, this clone was seen once. Its ends do not fully match the called genes, so a read error is possible. The chain recombines TRBV20-1 with TRBJ1-2; maybe TRBD1 (6 bases). From germline, CDR1 is DFQATT and CDR2 SNEGSKA (reference sequence). The CDR3 is 14 residues long. The CDR3 region has the DNA TGCAGTGCTAGTCAGCCAGAGGCAGGGGTGTTCGTTGCCTTC. Encoded protein: CSASQPEAGVFVAF.

This clone showed up just a few times. The V gene is TRBV19, the J gene TRBJ1-2, with 8 nucleotides matching TRBD1. This CDR3 region has 14 residues. V was pared by 4 bases and J by 8 bases, with 9 bases of the junction left unmatched. Germline V gene sequence: CDR1 LNHDA, CDR2 SQIVND (reference sequence). The CDR3: CASSTGQGTGGYTF. DNA for the CDR3: TGTGCCAGTAGTACAGGACAGGGAACGGGGGGCTACACCTTC.

The chain recombines TRBV6-6 with TRBJ2-7, with D perhaps TRBD1 or TRBD2 (5 bases each). This CDR3 spans 16 amino acids. The V end was cut by 5 bases, the J end by 0 bases, with 17 bases between. CDR1 is MNHNY and CDR2 is SVGAGI in the germline V gene (reference sequence). CDR3 protein: CASSPLGGSSSYEQYF. Written as DNA, the CDR3 is TGTGCCAGCAGTCCGCTTGGGGGATCGAGCTCCTACGAGCAGTACTTC.

The chain combines TRBV5-1 with TRBJ2-4; no clear D gene. V shed 0 bases and J shed 5 bases, with 9 bases lying between them. Per germline, CDR1 SGHRS and CDR2 YFSETQ. The CDR3 covers 14 residues. The CDR3 nucleotides read TGCGCCAGCAGCTTGGGCGGTTTGGAAAACATTCAGTACTTC. It is translated as CASSLGGLENIQYF.

This clone was recorded only once. The chain couples TRBV11-2 to TRBJ1-5; the D gene is possibly TRBD1 (5 bases). The CDR3 totals 14 residues. V lost 5 bases, J lost 5 bases, and 13 bases lay in between. Germline CDR1 reads SGHAT; CDR2 reads FQNNGV. CDR3 sequence: CASSPLAGHQPQHF. For the CDR3, the DNA is TGTGCCAGCAGCCCCCTCGCAGGGCATCAGCCCCAGCATTTT.

The CDR3 bases are TGTGCCAGCAGTTACGACAGGGGGAGAAACACCATATATTTT. Its translation: CASSYDRGRNTIYF. The chain couples TRBV7-9 to TRBJ1-3; 9 bases map to TRBD1. Looked up from germline, CDR1 is SEHNR and CDR2 is FQNEAQ (reference sequence). With V trimmed by 6 bases and J by 5 bases, 5 bases remained unmatched. This CDR3 spans 14 amino acids.

The chain combines TRBV28 with TRBJ1-4; a possible D gene is TRBD1 (6 bases). With 4 bases removed from V and 8 bases from J, the gap between germline ends came to 17 bases. Germline lookup yields CDR1 MDHEN and CDR2 SYDVKM. The CDR3 has 15 residues. CDR3: CASSSLRGLYEKLFF. CDR3 DNA sequence: TGTGCCAGCAGTTCCCTGCGGGGGCTGTACGAAAAACTGTTTTTT. Variable domain in full (rest from reference TRBV28 and TRBJ1-4): DVKVTQSSRYLVKRTGEKVFLECVQDMDHENMFWYRQDPGLGLRLIYFSYDVKMKEKGDIPEGYSVSREKKERFSLILESASTNQTSMYLCASSSLRGLYEKLFFGSGTQLSVL.

The genes are TRBV4-3 and TRBJ2-1, with a tentative D call TRBD2 (6 bases). CDR1 is LGHNA and CDR2 is YSLEER in the germline V gene. The CDR3 runs to 18 residues. Deletions cut 0 bases from V and 10 bases from J, with 25 bases between. CDR3 region: CASSQDSVGGVPPGEQFF. The CDR3 nucleotides are TGCGCCAGCAGCCAAGATAGCGTCGGCGGGGTCCCTCCGGGGGAGCAGTTCTTC.

This rearrangement joins TRBV6-5 to TRBJ2-7; D unresolved. The CDR3 totals 14 residues. Germline CDR1 MNHEY, CDR2 SVGAGI. With 2 bases removed from V and 5 bases from J, the gap between germline ends came to 13 bases. CDR3 amino acids: CASSYARMVDEQYF. CDR3 coding DNA: TGTGCCAGCAGTTACGCCCGGATGGTAGACGAGCAGTACTTC.

This chain uses TRBV18 with TRBJ1-1, with D uncertain. The V gene lost 8 bases and the J gene lost 0 bases, with 10 bases spanning the gap. The CDR3 consists of 13 residues. From germline, CDR1 is KGHSH and CDR2 LQKENI. In DNA, the CDR3 is TGTGCCAGCCACCAACAGCTGAACACTGAAGCTTTCTTT. It specifies CASHQQLNTEAFF. The variable domain in full, with the rest retrieved from reference TRBV18 and TRBJ1-1, is NAGVMQNPRHLVRRRGQEARLRCSPMKGHSHVYWYRQLPEEGLKFMVYLQKENIIDESGMPKERFSAEFPKEGPSILRIQQVVRGDSAAYFCASHQQLNTEAFFGQGTRLTVV.

Only one count was recorded for this clone. The rearrangement joins TRBV9 to TRBJ2-1; no definite D call. CDR3 size: 15 residues. The V end was cut by 2 bases, the J end by 7 bases, with 16 bases between. CDR1 SGDLS and CDR2 YYNGEE come from the germline V gene. CDR3 sequence: CASSVTGAHRNEQFF. The CDR3 nucleotides are TGTGCCAGCAGCGTTACGGGCGCCCATAGGAATGAGCAGTTCTTC. The variable domain in full, completed from reference TRBV9 and TRBJ2-1, reads DSGVTQTPKHLITATGQRVTLRCSPRSGDLSVYWYQQSLDQGLQFLIQYYNGEERAKGNILERFSAQQFPDLHSELNLSSLELGDSALYFCASSVTGAHRNEQFFGPGTRLTVL.

The chain joins TRBV10-2 to TRBJ2-1; unclear D gene. Per the germline V gene, CDR1 is WSHSY and CDR2 is SAAADI. V gave up 3 bases and J gave up 2 bases, with 8 bases separating them. The CDR3 runs 14 residues. CDR3 sequence (DNA): TGCGCCAGCAGTGACTATGTGACCTACAATGAGCAGTTCTTC. Protein product: CASSDYVTYNEQFF.

The chain links TRBV2 to TRBJ1-1; no clear D. CDR1 is SNHLY and CDR2 is FYNNEI in the germline V gene. The V end was cut by 0 bases, the J end by 6 bases, with 8 bases between. The CDR3 totals 13 residues. The CDR3 here is CASSEAGYAEAFF. The CDR3 DNA follows: TGTGCCAGCAGTGAAGCGGGGTATGCTGAAGCTTTCTTT.

The V and J genes are TRBV6-5 and TRBJ1-1, with a tentative D call TRBD1 (6 bases). Trimming stripped 4 bases from V and 5 bases from J, with 17 bases between. There are 15 residues in the CDR3. The germline V gene encodes CDR1 MNHEY and CDR2 SVGAGI. This chain's CDR3 is CASSSAGGRSTEAFF. The DNA for the CDR3 is TGTGCCAGCAGTTCCGCTGGGGGGCGCAGTACTGAAGCTTTCTTT.

This chain connects TRBV5-8 to TRBJ2-2; possible D gene TRBD2, 5 bases. This CDR3 is 18 amino acids long. The V end was cut by 0 bases, the J end by 0 bases, with 15 bases between. The germline V gene has CDR1 SGHTS and CDR2 YDEGEE. The CDR3 loop is CASSLAKREPANTGELFF. The DNA of the CDR3 is TGTGCCAGCAGCTTGGCCAAGAGGGAACCCGCGAACACCGGGGAGCTGTTTTTT.

The chain uses TRBV3-1 (or the pseudogene TRBV3-2) and TRBJ2-1; tentative D call: TRBD2 (6 bases). The V gene's germline CDR1 is LGHDT and CDR2 YNNKEL (reference sequence). Trimming stripped 4 bases from V and 15 bases from J, with 16 bases between. There are 12 residues in the CDR3. The CDR3 region is CASSPGRGRRFF. The CDR3 DNA follows: TGTGCCAGCAGCCCCGGGAGAGGTCGTCGGTTCTTC.

This clone has just a few counts. This sequence joins TRBV20-1 and TRBJ2-7; D gene uncertain. The CDR3 length is 11 residues. Germline V lookup: CDR1 DFQATT, CDR2 SNEGSKA (reference sequence). The ends were cut back, 5 bases at V and 3 bases at J, with 8 bases in the middle. The CDR3 reads CSASPHYEQYF. CDR3 in DNA: TGCAGTGCTTCCCCCCACTACGAGCAGTACTTC.